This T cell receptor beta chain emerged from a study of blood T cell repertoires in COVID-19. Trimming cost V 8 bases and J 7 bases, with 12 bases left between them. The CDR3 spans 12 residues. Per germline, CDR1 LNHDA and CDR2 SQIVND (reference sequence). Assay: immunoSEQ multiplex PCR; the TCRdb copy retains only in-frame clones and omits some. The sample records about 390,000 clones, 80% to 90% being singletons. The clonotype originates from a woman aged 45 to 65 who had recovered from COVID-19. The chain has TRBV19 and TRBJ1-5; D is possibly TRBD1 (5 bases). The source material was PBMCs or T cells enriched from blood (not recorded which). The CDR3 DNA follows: TGTGCCAGTGCAGGGTACAACCAGCCCCAGCATTTT. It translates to CASAGYNQPQHF.